The 6 T cell receptor beta chains given below trace back to one sample, sequenced in a study of T cell responses to AZD1222 COVID-19 vaccine. Some clones are missing from TCRdb's copy, which holds only in-frame ones; the method was immunoSEQ multiplex PCR. In the table there are 120,000 or so clones, approximately 82% of which are singletons. Material: peripheral blood, obtained 28 days after the second AZD1222 dose. The receptors were gathered from an adult who received the AZD1222 COVID-19 vaccine.

This clone was seen a few times. V is TRBV29-1 and J is TRBJ1-2; D is unresolved. This CDR3 spans 15 amino acids. Trimming cost V 0 bases and J 7 bases, with 18 bases left between them. The germline CDR1 and CDR2 sequences are SQVTM and ANQGSEA. The DNA for the CDR3 is TGCAGCGTTGAAGATCAGGTGGTATCCTACGGTGGCTACACCTTC. This sequence encodes CSVEDQVVSYGGYTF.

The gene calls are TRBV7-9 and TRBJ1-6; possibly TRBD1 for D (5 bases). Germline values: CDR1 SEHNR, CDR2 FQNEAQ (reference sequence). V was trimmed by 8 bases and J by 7 bases, leaving 18 bases between them. CDR3 length equals 15 residues. The CDR3 protein is CASALQGSRNSPLHF. CDR3 nucleotides: TGTGCCAGCGCGCTCCAGGGTAGTCGGAATTCACCCCTCCACTTT.

This clone came up a few times. The chain is built from TRBV15 and TRBJ1-2; tentatively, D is TRBD1 (5 bases). Germline V lookup: CDR1 LNHNV, CDR2 YYDKDF (reference sequence). V was pared by 5 bases and J by 4 bases, with 17 bases between. The CDR3 sequence is 15 residues long. DNA for the CDR3: TGTGCCACCAGCCTTCCCCCCCCAGGGACCTATGGCTACACCTTC. It specifies CATSLPPPGTYGYTF.

V is TRBV7-2 and J is TRBJ1-6, with unresolved D. Trimming stripped 1 base from V and 10 bases from J, with 20 bases between. The germline CDR1 and CDR2 sequences are SGHTA and FQGNSA. The CDR3 length is 17 residues. The CDR3 nucleotides read TGTGCCAGCAGCTTAGTTCCCCCGGGTCAACCGACCTCACCCCTCCACTTT. This codes for CASSLVPPGQPTSPLHF.

The V call is TRBV24-1, the J call TRBJ2-5; no clear D gene. Trimming pared 8 bases from V and 5 bases from J, leaving 14 bases between. The CDR3 runs to 13 residues. Germline-derived CDR1 and CDR2 are KGHDR and SFDVKD. The CDR3 DNA is TGTGCCACCACCGATACCTACGGGGAGACCCAGTACTTC. This gives the protein CATTDTYGETQYF.

V is TRBV27 and J is TRBJ2-7; D is possibly TRBD2 (5 bases). V lost 10 bases to trimming and J lost 3 bases, with 19 bases between them. CDR1 and CDR2 (germline): MNHEY, SMNVEV (reference sequence). The CDR3 length is 14 residues. The CDR3, as DNA: TGTGCCACCGATCCCTCGGGTCGGGGCTACGAGCAGTACTTC. Protein: CATDPSGRGYEQYF.